The clone carrying this TCR beta chain was picked up many times. No antigen is known for it. The data belong to a study of Ad26.COV2.S vaccination and SARS-CoV-2 variants. Overall study: Donor was in the COV1001 Ad26.COV2.S trial arm. Study-wide results and limits: From the TCR breadth and depth analyses, total T cell responses may have been underestimated. Responses of spike-specific T cells (both CD8+ and CD4+) reportedly showed substantial breadth after vaccination.

The treatment was: around 19 received Ad26.COV2.S at low or high dose, single or two shots; roughly five received placebo; per-sample allocation not given. Collection of the samples took place on day 63 after the first injection of vaccine or placebo. Recruitment in Boston yielded a donor of adult age, 18-55 years. The CDR3 extends over 15 amino acids. With V trimmed by 4 bases and J by 1 base, 4 bases remained unmatched. Germline V CDR1 and CDR2: SNHLY, FYNNEI. Libraries were prepared by immunoSEQ multiplex PCR; TCRdb keeps only in-frame clonotypes and omits some of them. The repertoire consists of 300,000 to 400,000 clones, with 75% to 90% occurring once and the leading ten covering 4.5% to 5.5%.

The material sequenced was peripheral blood, taken in a trial of Ad26.COV2.S vaccine versus placebo. This rearrangement joins TRBV2 to TRBJ1-1, with 9 bases fitting TRBD1. The TCR sequence derives from a person aged 18-60 years who received the Ad26.COV2.S COVID-19 vaccine or a placebo. The CDR3 loop reads CASSGQGGQNTEAFF. For the CDR3, the DNA is TGTGCCAGCAGTGGACAGGGGGGACAGAACACTGAAGCTTTCTTT. Looking up the rest from reference TRBV2 and TRBJ1-1 gives the full variable domain: EPEVTQTPSHQVTQMGQEVILRCVPISNHLYFYWYRQILGQKVEFLVSFYNNEISEKSEIFDDQFSVERPDGSNFTLKIRSTKLEDSAMYFCASSGQGGQNTEAFFGQGTRLTVV.